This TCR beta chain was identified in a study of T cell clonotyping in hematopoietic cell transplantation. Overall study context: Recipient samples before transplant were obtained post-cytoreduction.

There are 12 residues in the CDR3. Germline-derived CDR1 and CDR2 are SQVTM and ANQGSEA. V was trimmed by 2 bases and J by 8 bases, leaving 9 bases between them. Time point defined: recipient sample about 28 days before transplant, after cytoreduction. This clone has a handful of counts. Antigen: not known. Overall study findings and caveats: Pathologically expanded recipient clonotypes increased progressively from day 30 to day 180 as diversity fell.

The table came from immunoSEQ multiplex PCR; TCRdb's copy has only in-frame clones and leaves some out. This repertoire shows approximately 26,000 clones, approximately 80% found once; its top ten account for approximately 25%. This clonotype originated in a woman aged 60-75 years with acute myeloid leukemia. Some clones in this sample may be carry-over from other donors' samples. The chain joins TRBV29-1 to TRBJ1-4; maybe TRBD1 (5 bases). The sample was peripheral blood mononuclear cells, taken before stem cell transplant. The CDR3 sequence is CSVESGDEKLFF. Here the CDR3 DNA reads TGCAGCGTTGAAAGCGGGGACGAAAAACTGTTTTTT.